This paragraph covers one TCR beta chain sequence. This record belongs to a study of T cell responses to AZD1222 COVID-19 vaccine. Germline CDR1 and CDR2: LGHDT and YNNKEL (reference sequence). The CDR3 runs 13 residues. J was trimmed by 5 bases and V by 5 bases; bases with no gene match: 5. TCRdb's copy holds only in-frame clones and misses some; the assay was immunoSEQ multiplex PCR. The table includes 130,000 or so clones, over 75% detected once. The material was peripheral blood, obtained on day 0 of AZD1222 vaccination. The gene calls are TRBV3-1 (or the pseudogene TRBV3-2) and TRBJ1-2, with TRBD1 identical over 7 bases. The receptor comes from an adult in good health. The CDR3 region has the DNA TGTGCCAGCAGCGAAGGGGGCAGGTATGGCTACACCTTC. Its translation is CASSEGGRYGYTF.